This passage covers 16 T cell receptor beta chains from one sample sequenced in a study of T cells in Graves' hyperthyroidism and ophthalmopathy. Using RNA transcripts as the source, TCR beta CDR3 regions were amplified. A first-round RT-PCR of the TCR CDR3 used the HTBI primer set. TCRdb re-called the multiplex PCR reads through MiXCR, storing one row per CDR3 protein. The sample has 500,000 to 800,000 distinct CDR3 sequences, approximately 14% seen once. The sequencing input was blood. Every receptor here comes from a woman aged 45-59 years with Graves' ophthalmopathy.

This clonotype was found many times. The J gene is TRBJ1-5, the V gene TRBV6-2 or TRBV6-3; D may be TRBD1 (6 bases). CDR3 length: 18 amino acids. Germline V gene lookup returns CDR1 MNHEY and CDR2 SVGEGT. The V and J ends lost 4 bases and 5 bases respectively, with 24 bases between them. The CDR3 nucleotides are TGTGCCAGCAGTTCCCATCCCACCCTAACACAGGGCCATCAGCCCCAGCATTTT. Its protein product is CASSSHPTLTQGHQPQHF.

The V gene is TRBV15, the J gene TRBJ2-2; tentative D call: TRBD1 (6 bases). The CDR3 is 16 amino acids. Germline CDR1 and CDR2: LNHNV and YYDKDF (reference sequence). V gave up 0 bases and J gave up 3 bases, with 11 bases separating them. As DNA, the CDR3 is TGTGCCACCAGCAGAGATCGGGACACCTACACCGGGGAGCTGTTTTTT. Protein product: CATSRDRDTYTGELFF.

In this sample, this clonotype turned up many times. The chain joins TRBV2 to TRBJ2-6; D is possibly TRBD1 (6 bases). Germline assignment: CDR1 SNHLY and CDR2 FYNNEI. V lost 6 bases and J lost 0, with 12 bases in between. There are 16 residues in the CDR3. This CDR3 reads CASRSGVLSGANVLTF. In DNA, the CDR3 is TGTGCCAGCAGGTCAGGGGTCCTCTCTGGGGCCAACGTCCTGACTTTC. Based on the CDR3 plus reference TRBV2 and TRBJ2-6, the full variable domain is EPEVTQTPSHQVTQMGQEVILRCVPISNHLYFYWYRQILGQKVEFLVSFYNNEISEKSEIFDDQFSVERPDGSNFTLKIRSTKLEDSAMYFCASRSGVLSGANVLTFGAGSRLTVL.

Many counts were recorded for this clonotype. The chain is built from TRBV7-8 and TRBJ2-5; D not certain. Trimming removed 3 bases from V and 7 bases from J, with 12 bases in between. The CDR3 totals 13 residues. CDR1 and CDR2 (germline): SGHVS, FQNEAQ. This CDR3 reads CASSLPGGVTQYF. The CDR3 region has the DNA TGTGCCAGCAGCTTGCCCGGTGGTGTGACCCAGTACTTC.

This clonotype was seen at least ten times. The chain carries TRBV12-3 or TRBV12-4 and TRBJ2-3, with D tentatively TRBD2 (7 bases). The V end lost 6 bases, the J end lost 5 bases, and 15 bases lay between the germline ends. The CDR3 is 14 residues long. The CDR3 is CASRIDGGRDTQYF. Here the CDR3 DNA reads TGTGCCAGCAGAATCGACGGGGGGCGAGATACGCAGTATTTT.

V is TRBV6-2 or TRBV6-3 and J is TRBJ1-2; TRBD1 might be the D (6 bases). Germline CDR1 and CDR2: MNHEY and SVGEGT. This CDR3 spans 14 amino acids. Trimming removed 2 bases from V and 9 bases from J, with 16 bases in between. DNA for the CDR3: TGTGCCAGCAGTTACCCCAACAGGGCGAAGAGCTACACCTTC. Translating it yields CASSYPNRAKSYTF.

The J gene is TRBJ2-7, the V gene TRBV6-4, with 8 bases fitting TRBD1. V lost 5 bases to trimming and J lost 2 bases; unmatched junction nucleotides: 8. This CDR3 contains 15 residues. Germline-derived CDR1 and CDR2 are MRHNA and SNTAGT. The CDR3 DNA sequence: TGTGCCAGCAGTACCCGACAGGGGCGAACCTACGAGCAGTACTTC. The encoded protein is CASSTRQGRTYEQYF.

This clonotype was detected many times. The chain uses TRBV20-1 and TRBJ1-2; no clear D gene. Germline V gives CDR1 DFQATT, CDR2 SNEGSKA (reference sequence). With 3 bases removed from V and 3 bases from J, the gap between germline ends came to 8 bases. The CDR3 runs 12 residues. The DNA for the CDR3 is TGCAGTGCTAGGCACACTTACTATGGCTACACCTTC. Its translation: CSARHTYYGYTF.

The table lists this clonotype with many counts. This rearrangement joins TRBV27 to TRBJ2-6; the match to TRBD2 covers 11 bases. The CDR3 extends over 19 amino acids. V lost 5 bases and J lost 0; bases outside the gene matches: 9. Germline loops: CDR1 MNHEY, CDR2 SMNVEV (reference sequence). CDR3 nucleotides: TGTGCCAGCAGTCCACTTGGACTAGCGGGTATCTCTGGGGCCAACGTCCTGACTTTC. As protein: CASSPLGLAGISGANVLTF.

Many counts were recorded for this clonotype. The chain carries TRBV12-3 or TRBV12-4 and TRBJ2-5; 8 bases align to TRBD1. The CDR3 totals 14 residues. With 3 bases clipped from V and 5 bases from J, the junction kept 5 bases outside the gene matches. The CDR3 here is CASSFQGAAETQYF. As DNA, the CDR3 is TGTGCCAGCAGTTTTCAGGGGGCGGCCGAGACCCAGTACTTC.

This clonotype was seen a handful of times. The chain links TRBV20-1 to TRBJ2-6; D is unresolved. Germline V gives CDR1 DFQATT, CDR2 SNEGSKA (reference sequence). The V end was cut by 5 bases, the J end by 1 base, with 6 bases between. The CDR3 runs to 13 residues. In DNA, the CDR3 is TGCAGTGCTTTACGATCTGGGGCCAACGTCCTGACTTTC. Its translation is CSALRSGANVLTF.

This clonotype was recorded at least ten times. This chain uses TRBV6-1 with TRBJ2-2; D is perhaps TRBD2 (6 bases). Germline V lookup: CDR1 MNHNS, CDR2 SASEGT. With 8 bases removed from V and 4 bases from J, the gap between germline ends came to 17 bases. The CDR3 runs 15 residues. DNA of the CDR3: TGTGCCAGCCGTCGAGGGCGGGACCTCACCGGGGAGCTGTTTTTT. This codes for CASRRGRDLTGELFF.

About this clonotype: One junction end disagrees with the germline gene, perhaps due to a read error. The chain carries TRBV4-3 and TRBJ1-2; D gene uncertain. This CDR3 comprises 16 residues. Germline V lookup: CDR1 LGHNA, CDR2 YSLEER. CDR3 residues: CARSQDVAVTNYGYTF. The CDR3, as DNA: TGCGCCCGCAGCCAAGATGTAGCAGTCACTAACTATGGCTACACCTTC.

This clonotype has ten or more counts. The chain is built from TRBV20-1 and TRBJ2-3; TRBD2 agrees at 9 bases. V dropped 6 bases and J dropped 2; count of bases not matched to a gene: 6. Germline CDR1 and CDR2: DFQATT and SNEGSKA (reference sequence). This CDR3 spans 14 amino acids. The CDR3 reads CSALLAGLTDTQYF. CDR3 sequence (DNA): TGCAGTGCCCTTCTAGCGGGACTCACAGATACGCAGTATTTT.

This clonotype was recorded many times. The rearrangement joins TRBV5-1 to TRBJ1-4, with D possibly matching TRBD1 (5 bases). With 4 bases removed from V and 4 bases from J, the gap between germline ends came to 11 bases. The CDR3 runs 14 residues. Looked up from germline, CDR1 is SGHRS and CDR2 is YFSETQ. The CDR3 nucleotides read TGCGCCAGCAGCCGGGAGGGGTATAATGAAAAACTGTTTTTT. Translation: CASSREGYNEKLFF.

This clonotype has at least ten counts. This chain connects TRBV9 to TRBJ2-5; 9 bases are a match to TRBD2. The CDR3 sequence is 16 residues long. Germline V gene sequence: CDR1 SGDLS, CDR2 YYNGEE. The V gene end was trimmed by 0 bases and the J gene end by 0 bases; junction bases not matched to a gene: 3. CDR3 nucleotide sequence: TGTGCCAGCAGCGTAGGAATAGCGGGGGACCAAGAGACCCAGTACTTC. Translating gives CASSVGIAGDQETQYF.